Listed below are T cell receptor beta chains from one sample, sequenced in a study of T cells in Graves' hyperthyroidism and ophthalmopathy. MiXCR was run by TCRdb on the multiplex PCR reads, yielding one entry per CDR3 protein. The table records around 540,000 distinct CDR3 sequences, 16% of them present only once. The specimen was blood. Receptors were obtained from a woman in her 30s with Graves' ophthalmopathy. Each CDR3 is given with its conserved first and last residue. Each record gives: CDR3 length, V gene, D gene, clone size, J gene, CDR3 protein, CDR3 DNA. D genes are given only for firm matches. The listing skips clone size in some rows; elsewhere it reads once, few, many or a size class.

17	TRBV7-9	NA	NA	TRBJ2-1	CASSLLAGTPSLETQFF	TGTGCCAGCAGCCTACTCGCGGGAACTCCCTCGTTGGAGACCCAGTTCTTC
15	TRBV7-3	TRBD1	NA	TRBJ2-1	CAGSLGTGRYNEQFF	TGTGCCGGCAGCTTAGGGACAGGAAGGTACAATGAGCAGTTCTTC
15	TRBV20-1	NA	few	TRBJ2-7	CSVSTPLGETYEQYF	TGCAGTGTTTCTACCCCACTAGGGGAGACCTACGAGCAGTACTTC
19	TRBV10-2	NA	many	TRBJ2-2	CASSDRDAPASAHTGELFF	TGCGCCAGCAGTGACCGGGACGCCCCAGCTAGCGCCCACACCGGGGAGCTGTTTTTT
16	TRBV13	TRBD1	many	TRBJ2-5	CASSPQPGQGRETQYF	TGTGCCAGCAGCCCCCAACCCGGACAGGGACGGGAGACCCAGTACTTC
13	TRBV2	TRBD1	many	TRBJ2-7	CASRQGPSYEQYF	TGTGCCAGCAGACAGGGGCCCTCCTACGAGCAGTACTTC
16	TRBV4-3	NA	NA	TRBJ2-7	CASTSAYPVLFGEQYF	TGCGCCAGCACCTCGGCGTACCCGGTCTTGTTTGGCGAGCAGTACTTC
17	TRBV4-1	NA	few	TRBJ2-2	CASSPNPLGQTTGELFF	TGCGCCAGCAGCCCCAACCCTTTGGGACAAACCACCGGGGAGCTGTTTTTT
13	TRBV29-1	NA	many	TRBJ1-4	CSVLGGLNEKLFF	TGCAGCGTTCTGGGAGGGTTAAATGAAAAACTGTTTTTT
13	TRBV30	NA	many	TRBJ2-5	CAWGWEIQETQYF	TGTGCCTGGGGGTGGGAAATCCAAGAGACCCAGTACTTC
12	TRBV20-1	TRBD2	few	TRBJ2-3	CGGGKGLDTQYF	TGCGGGGGGGGAAAGGGCCTAGATACGCAGTATTTT
14	TRBV6-1	TRBD1	few	TRBJ1-4	CASSFLGGAEKLFF	TGTGCCAGCAGTTTCCTAGGGGGCGCCGAAAAACTGTTTTTT
19	TRBV5-1	TRBD2	NA	TRBJ2-2	CASSETSGTVRDSPGELFF	TGCGCCAGCAGTGAAACTAGCGGGACCGTCCGGGATTCTCCCGGGGAGCTGTTTTTT
14	TRBV7-2	TRBD1	many	TRBJ2-7	CASSPGTANYEQYF	TGTGCCAGCAGCCCCGGGACAGCAAACTACGAGCAGTACTTC
15	TRBV6-1	TRBD1	many	TRBJ1-5	CASSIDRGLGKPQHF	TGTGCCAGCAGTATAGACAGGGGCTTAGGGAAGCCCCAGCATTTT
14	TRBV30	NA	many	TRBJ1-5	CAWSVIGAGQPQHF	TGTGCCTGGAGTGTAATAGGGGCGGGTCAGCCCCAGCATTTT
16	TRBV6-5	TRBD1	NA	TRBJ1-2	CASSYRRDSVSYGYTF	TGTGCCAGCAGTTACAGACGGGACAGTGTCTCCTATGGCTACACCTTC
14	TRBV19	NA	few	TRBJ2-2	CASRPPTNTGELFF	TGTGCCAGTAGACCCCCGACGAACACCGGGGAGCTGTTTTTT
14	TRBV5-8	NA	many	TRBJ1-1	CASSLTEAYTEAFF	TGTGCCAGCAGCTTGACCGAGGCCTACACTGAAGCTTTCTTT
15	TRBV18	NA	NA	TRBJ2-7	CASSPPGGAWSEQYF	TGTGCCAGCTCACCACCAGGCGGGGCATGGTCCGAGCAGTACTTC
14	TRBV19	NA	NA	TRBJ1-6	CASQLGDSNSPLHF	TGTGCCAGCCAACTAGGGGACTCGAATTCACCCCTCCACTTT
15	TRBV6-2/TRBV6-3	NA	NA	TRBJ2-6	CASAEWGAGANVLTF	TGTGCCAGCGCCGAATGGGGCGCTGGGGCCAACGTCCTGACTTTC
13	TRBV5-5	NA	many	TRBJ1-2	CASSLAPAYGYTF	TGTGCCAGCAGCTTGGCCCCAGCCTATGGCTACACCTTC
14	TRBV4-1	TRBD1	NA	TRBJ2-7	CASSQAGQVYEQYF	TGCGCCAGCAGCCAAGCGGGACAGGTCTACGAGCAGTACTTC
13	TRBV5-5	TRBD1	many	TRBJ2-1	CASSWGQVDEQFF	TGTGCCAGCAGCTGGGGACAGGTGGATGAGCAGTTCTTC
15	TRBV7-4	NA	many	TRBJ2-5	CASSPSTGRKETQYF	TGTGCCAGCAGCCCAAGTACAGGCAGAAAAGAGACCCAGTACTTC
16	TRBV5-1	NA	many	TRBJ1-2	CASSTGLSGSGYGYTF	TGCGCCAGCAGCACAGGTCTTTCTGGGAGCGGCTATGGCTACACCTTC
13	TRBV6-5	NA	few	TRBJ2-7	CASGYSGQYEQYF	TGTGCCAGCGGTTACTCCGGACAGTACGAGCAGTACTTC
18	TRBV5-1	NA	few	TRBJ2-1	CASSIDIFRTTTNNEQFF	TGCGCCAGCAGCATCGACATCTTTCGGACTACTACAAACAATGAGCAGTTCTTC
14	TRBV12-3/TRBV12-4	NA	many	TRBJ1-4	CASRGYGTNEKLFF	TGTGCCAGCAGAGGATACGGAACTAATGAAAAACTGTTTTTT
12	TRBV28	TRBD1	NA	TRBJ2-1	CASSSTGGEQFF	TGTGCCAGCAGTTCGACAGGGGGCGAGCAGTTCTTC
13	TRBV4-1	NA	many	TRBJ2-5	CASSDEASWTQYF	TGCGCCAGCAGCGACGAGGCATCGTGGACCCAGTACTTC
15	TRBV18	NA	NA	TRBJ2-7	CASSPKDSSSYEQYF	TGTGCCAGCTCACCGAAAGACTCCTCCTCCTACGAGCAGTACTTC
13	TRBV2	NA	many	TRBJ2-7	CASSIRVSDEQYF	TGTGCCAGCAGTATCAGGGTTTCGGACGAGCAGTACTTC
17	TRBV6-1	NA	many	TRBJ2-7	CASSYFPPVDSAYEQYF	TGTGCCAGCAGTTATTTCCCGCCGGTTGATTCAGCGTACGAGCAGTACTTC
14	TRBV18	NA	many	TRBJ2-7	CASSSDSFGGEQYF	TGTGCCAGCTCCTCAGACAGTTTTGGAGGCGAGCAGTACTTC
12	TRBV14	NA	NA	TRBJ1-5	CASSHPTGNGHF	TGTGCCAGCAGCCATCCGACGGGGAACGGGCATTTT
17	TRBV10-3	NA	NA	TRBJ1-2	CAISETAEGRVDYGYTF	TGTGCCATCAGTGAGACCGCGGAAGGGCGGGTTGACTATGGCTACACCTTC
14	TRBV6-1	NA	NA	TRBJ2-5	CASSRDSYQETQYF	TGTGCCAGCAGTCGCGACAGCTACCAAGAGACCCAGTACTTC
15	TRBV7-3	NA	many	TRBJ2-2	CASSRTAVNTGELFF	TGTGCCAGCAGCCGTACCGCCGTGAACACCGGGGAGCTGTTTTTT
13	TRBV20-1	NA	few	TRBJ2-7	CSAFRTAVYEQYF	TGCAGTGCTTTTAGGACAGCGGTCTACGAGCAGTACTTC
13	TRBV9	TRBD1	NA	TRBJ1-2	CASTGSDRGGYTF	TGTGCCAGCACGGGTTCGGACAGGGGTGGCTACACCTTC
13	TRBV10-3	NA	NA	TRBJ2-7	CAIGRTDNYEQYF	TGTGCCATCGGGAGGACAGACAACTACGAGCAGTACTTC
14	TRBV30	NA	many	TRBJ1-3	CAWSPSWTAGPIYF	TGTGCCTGGAGTCCGTCATGGACAGCCGGCCCCATATATTTT
18	TRBV11-3	NA	many	TRBJ2-1	CASSPGKYGGSSYNEQFF	TGTGCCAGCAGCCCTGGAAAATATGGGGGAAGCTCCTACAATGAGCAGTTCTTC
17	TRBV7-8	TRBD2	NA	TRBJ2-3	CASSWGLAGGGTDTQYF	TGTGCCAGCAGCTGGGGACTAGCGGGAGGGGGGACAGATACGCAGTATTTT
11	TRBV30	NA	many	TRBJ2-2	CAWFQAGELFF	TGTGCCTGGTTCCAAGCCGGGGAGCTGTTTTTT
12	TRBV10-1	NA	few	TRBJ2-5	CASSEFQETQYF	TGCGCCAGCAGTGAGTTCCAAGAGACCCAGTACTTC
18	TRBV7-2	TRBD2	many	TRBJ2-3	CASSPSPGLASGTDTQYF	TGTGCCAGCAGCCCCAGCCCGGGACTAGCTTCGGGGACAGATACGCAGTATTTT
12	TRBV30	NA	many	TRBJ2-3	CAWSPPGDTQYF	TGTGCCTGGAGTCCGCCGGGGGATACGCAGTATTTT
13	TRBV30	NA	many	TRBJ1-2	CAWSEQPNYGYTF	TGTGCCTGGAGTGAACAGCCTAACTATGGCTACACCTTC
16	TRBV2	NA	many	TRBJ1-3	CASRGMRTGGGNTIYF	TGTGCCAGCAGAGGGATGCGAACGGGAGGTGGAAACACCATATATTTT